The subject of this entry is one T cell receptor beta chain. Its antigen remains unknown. The entry originates in a study of cytomegalovirus exposure and HLA in healthy donors. About the study: Clustering assigned about 76% of the approximately 430 genotyped donors to the Caucasian-associated ancestry cluster.

The germline CDR1 and CDR2 sequences are WSHSY and SAAADI. The CDR3 consists of 18 residues. V dropped 2 bases and J dropped 2; count of bases not matched to a gene: 9. PCR involved 60 Vbeta and 13 Jbeta primers. This table comes from immunoSEQ multiplex PCR, and its TCRdb copy is limited to in-frame clones, with some not included. This sample yields 200,000 or so clones, of which 75% to 80% are seen a single time; approximately 6% belongs to the top ten. Study conclusions and caveats: Researchers left out some V segments, among them TRBV6-2 and TRBV6-3, as indistinguishable.

The chain uses TRBV10-2 and TRBJ2-6, with 7 bases matching TRBD2. Specimen: PBMCs. The TCR sequence derives from a woman aged 25 to 39 in good health and CMV-seropositive. The DNA of the CDR3 is TGCGCCAGCAGTGAGACGGCGGGAGCTATCCCTGGGGCCAACGTCCTGACTTTC. It is translated as CASSETAGAIPGANVLTF.